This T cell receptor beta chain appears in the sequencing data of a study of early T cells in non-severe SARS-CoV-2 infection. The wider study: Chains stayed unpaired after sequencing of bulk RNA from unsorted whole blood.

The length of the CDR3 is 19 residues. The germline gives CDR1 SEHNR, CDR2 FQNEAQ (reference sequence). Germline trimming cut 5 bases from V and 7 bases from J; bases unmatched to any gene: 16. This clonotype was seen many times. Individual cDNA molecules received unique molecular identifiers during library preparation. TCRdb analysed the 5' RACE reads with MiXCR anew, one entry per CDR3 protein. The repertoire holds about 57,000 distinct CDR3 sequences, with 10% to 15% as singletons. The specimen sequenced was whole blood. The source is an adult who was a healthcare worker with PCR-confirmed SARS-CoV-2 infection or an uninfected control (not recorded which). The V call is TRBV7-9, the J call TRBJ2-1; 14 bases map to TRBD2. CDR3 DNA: TGTGCCAGCAGCGTCGGACTAGCGGGGGGTCACCTAACGGATAATGAGCAGTTCTTC. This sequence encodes CASSVGLAGGHLTDNEQFF.